Below, 17 T cell receptor beta chains from the same sample are listed, as sequenced in a study of siplizumab effects on memory and regulatory T cells. The protocol was immunoSEQ multiplex PCR, while the TCRdb copy is restricted to in-frame clones and leaves out a portion. In the table there are roughly 110,000 clones, roughly 95% of which are singletons. Material: non-Treg CD4+ T cells sorted from blood. The receptors come from a human donor in good health.

The chain has TRBV9 and TRBJ2-5, with TRBD2 identical over 11 bases. V shed 0 bases, J shed 4 bases, and the junction held 11 bases outside the gene matches. Germline values: CDR1 SGDLS, CDR2 YYNGEE. The CDR3 runs 18 residues. The CDR3 nucleotides are TGTGCCAGCAGCGTAGCTATTAGCGGGGGGGCCGCTCGAGAGACCCAGTACTTC. This encodes CASSVAISGGAARETQYF.

V is TRBV2 and J is TRBJ2-3, with 12 bases fitting TRBD2. Per the germline V gene, CDR1 is SNHLY and CDR2 is FYNNEI. The CDR3 length is 15 residues. V was clipped by 6 bases and J by 3 bases; unmatched bases: 4. CDR3 coding DNA: TGTGCCAGCAGACCCGGACTAGCGGGGACAGATACGCAGTATTTT. Protein: CASRPGLAGTDTQYF.

The chain couples TRBV11-3 to TRBJ2-5; TRBD1 matches at 7 bases. The DNA end is more similar to TRBJ2-7, so the J call may be wrong. CDR1 is SGHNT, CDR2 YENEEA, per germline. The CDR3 has 15 amino acids. The CDR3 region has the DNA TGTGCCAGCAGCTTAACCCCGGGACAGCCTTACGAGCAGTACTTC. Amino acid sequence: CASSLTPGQPYEQYF.

The chain uses TRBV29-1 and TRBJ2-3; D gene uncertain. Trimming shortened V by 4 bases and J by 7 bases, and 18 bases separated the two germline ends. CDR1 and CDR2 from the germline V gene are SQVTM and ANQGSEA. The CDR3 sequence is 14 residues long. In DNA, the CDR3 is TGCAGCGTTGGCTCCTATGTGCCACAGAATACGCAGTATTTT. The encoded protein is CSVGSYVPQNTQYF.

V usage is TRBV6-1 and J usage is TRBJ1-5; D may be TRBD1 (5 bases). Trimming pared 2 bases from V and 5 bases from J, leaving 13 bases between. The CDR3 contains 15 residues. In germline, CDR1 is MNHNS, CDR2 SASEGT. The CDR3 region is CASSERGALDQPQHF. CDR3 DNA sequence: TGTGCCAGCAGTGAACGAGGGGCATTGGATCAGCCCCAGCATTTT.

On this clone itself: A junction boundary mismatches the germline segment, possibly from a read error. The genes are TRBV5-4 and TRBJ2-2; no definite D call. The germline CDR1 and CDR2 sequences are SGHNT and YYREEE (reference sequence). This CDR3 comprises 13 residues. CDR3 region: CASSAMNAGELFF. CDR3 nucleotides: TGTGCCAGCAGCGCGATGAACGCCGGGGAGCTGTTTTTT.

This chain uses TRBV11-2 with TRBJ1-5; the D is unclear. Trimming removed 0 bases from V and 2 bases from J, with 11 bases in between. CDR1 is SGHAT and CDR2 is FQNNGV in the germline V gene. The CDR3 loop spans 16 amino acids. The CDR3 reads CASSLEGGVGNQPQHF. CDR3 nucleotide sequence: TGTGCCAGCAGCTTAGAAGGAGGTGTCGGCAATCAGCCCCAGCATTTT.

The rearrangement links TRBV5-4 to TRBJ2-7; D may be TRBD2 (5 bases). The CDR3 has 14 residues. CDR1 is SGHNT and CDR2 is YYREEE in the germline V gene (reference sequence). V gave up 0 bases and J gave up 3 bases, with 10 bases separating them. This CDR3 is CASSLAGDNYEQYF. DNA of the CDR3: TGTGCCAGCAGCTTGGCCGGGGATAACTACGAGCAGTACTTC.

The genes are TRBV5-6 and TRBJ2-7, with a tentative D call TRBD2 (5 bases). The CDR3 is 12 residues long. Germline-derived CDR1 and CDR2 are SGHDT and YYEEEE. Trimming took 4 bases from V and 3 from J, leaving 8 bases between them. The CDR3 nucleotides are TGTGCCAGCAGCCCCGGAGGCTACGAGCAGTACTTC. Translating it yields CASSPGGYEQYF.

The rearrangement joins TRBV18 to TRBJ1-4; D ambiguous. V was cut by 2 bases and J by 5 bases, with 9 bases left in between. CDR1 is KGHSH and CDR2 is LQKENI in the germline V gene. CDR3 size: 14 residues. CDR3 sequence: CASSPVTGNEKLFF. The CDR3 DNA reads as TGTGCCAGCTCACCAGTAACGGGGAATGAAAAACTGTTTTTT.

This chain links TRBV7-9 with TRBJ2-1; 10 nucleotides match TRBD1. The CDR3 runs to 14 residues. Germline loops: CDR1 SEHNR, CDR2 FQNEAQ (reference sequence). The V segment lost 5 bases and the J segment 7 bases; nucleotides outside the gene matches: 5. As DNA, the CDR3 is TGTGCCAGCAGCCGAAAGGGACAGGGGAATGAGCAGTTCTTC. The encoded protein is CASSRKGQGNEQFF.

V gene TRBV7-9 combines with J gene TRBJ1-6; TRBD1 matches 7 bases. This CDR3 contains 14 residues. The V gene's germline CDR1 is SEHNR and CDR2 FQNEAQ (reference sequence). Trimming removed 1 base from V and 10 bases from J; junction bases left unmatched: 4. This CDR3 is CASSLEGGGSPLHF. The CDR3 DNA is TGTGCCAGCAGCTTAGAAGGGGGCGGGTCACCCCTCCACTTT.

The rearrangement links TRBV10-3 to TRBJ2-5; D gene unclear. Deletions cut 5 bases from V and 1 base from J, with 8 bases between. Germline V gene data show CDR1 as ENHRY and CDR2 as SYGVKD. This CDR3 has 13 residues. The CDR3 is CAISSAAQETQYF. The DNA for the CDR3 is TGTGCCATCAGTTCGGCAGCCCAAGAGACCCAGTACTTC.

The rearrangement links TRBV27 to TRBJ1-3, with 7 bases lining up with TRBD1. Per the germline V gene, CDR1 is MNHEY and CDR2 is SMNVEV (reference sequence). The CDR3 is 15 residues long. V gave up 5 bases and J gave up 5 bases; unmatched junction bases: 9. The CDR3 DNA reads TGTGCCAGCAGTCTGGCGCGGGACAGCAGAAACACCATATATTTT. It encodes CASSLARDSRNTIYF.

The chain links TRBV7-9 to TRBJ2-1; 13 nucleotides agree with TRBD2. V dropped 3 bases and J dropped 7; count of bases not matched to a gene: 6. From germline, CDR1 is SEHNR and CDR2 FQNEAQ (reference sequence). The CDR3 spans 16 residues. CDR3 nucleotides: TGTGCCAGCAGCTTCACGCGGGGACTAGCGGGGAATGAGCAGTTCTTC. Protein sequence: CASSFTRGLAGNEQFF.

J is TRBJ1-4 and V is TRBV18; D is possibly TRBD1 (5 bases). V lost 4 bases to trimming and J lost 5 bases, with 11 bases between them. Germline CDR1 reads KGHSH; CDR2 reads LQKENI. The CDR3 spans 14 residues. The CDR3 region has the DNA TGTGCCAGCTCACACGGGGCTCAGAATGAAAAACTGTTTTTT. Translated, it gives CASSHGAQNEKLFF.

The V and J genes are TRBV7-9 and TRBJ1-2, with TRBD1 matching 10 bases. The length of the CDR3 is 15 residues. The germline gives CDR1 SEHNR, CDR2 FQNEAQ (reference sequence). Trimming at V came to 4 bases and at J to 4 bases, leaving 6 bases not matched to a gene. Written as DNA, the CDR3 is TGTGCCAGCAGCTCCGGGACAGGGGCTCGCTATGGCTACACCTTC. Protein: CASSSGTGARYGYTF.